These T cell receptor beta chains were read from a single sample in a study of blood T cell repertoires in COVID-19. Here immunoSEQ multiplex PCR was the method, and the copy in TCRdb shows in-frame clones only, minus some. The data show about 80,000 clones, approximately 78% seen once. Sequenced sample: peripheral blood. The receptor set was obtained from a human donor in a cohort sampled during active COVID-19. Both conserved end residues are part of each CDR3. Each record gives: clone size, J gene, V gene, D gene, CDR3 DNA, CDR3 protein. A D gene is named only where the DNA matches it firmly. Expanded clones get a size class; other rows say once, few or many, or leave the size out.

-,TRBJ2-6,TRBV19,TRBD1,TGTGCCAGTAGGCGAGGACAGGGTCCGTCCGGGGCCAACGTCCTGACTTTC,CASRRGQGPSGANVLTF
-,TRBJ1-1,TRBV5-1,TRBD1,TGCGCCAGCAGGCGTCAGGGGGACACTGAAGCTTTCTTT,CASRRQGDTEAFF
-,TRBJ2-7,TRBV4-1,-,TGCGCCAGCAGCCAAGCCCGGGACCATAGCGGGCAGTACTTC,CASSQARDHSGQYF
-,TRBJ2-5,TRBV5-1,-,TGCGCCAGCAGCTTGGGCGGGGAAGAGACCCAGTACTTC,CASSLGGEETQYF
-,TRBJ2-5,TRBV24-1,-,TGTGCCACCAGTGAGGGGGACGGGGGCCAAGAGACCCAGTACTTC,CATSEGDGGQETQYF
-,TRBJ2-7,TRBV2,-,TGTGCCAGCAGTGAAAGCCTTATTCCCTACGAGCAGTACTTC,CASSESLIPYEQYF
-,TRBJ2-3,TRBV25-1,-,TGTGCCAGCAGTGAGTCCTCTACCACTAGCACAGATACGCAGTATTTT,CASSESSTTSTDTQYF
-,TRBJ2-3,TRBV24-1,-,TGTGCCACCAGTGTCAACCGGCAGGGCCGCACAGATACGCAGTATTTT,CATSVNRQGRTDTQYF
once,TRBJ1-1,TRBV4-1,TRBD1,TGCGCCAGCAGCCCTCCGGGACAGTTGAACACTGAAGCTTTCTTT,CASSPPGQLNTEAFF
-,TRBJ2-2,TRBV5-1,TRBD1,TGCGCCAGCAGCCGAGACACGGACAGGGCCAACACCGGGGAGCTGTTTTTT,CASSRDTDRANTGELFF
-,TRBJ2-1,TRBV2,TRBD2,TGTGCCAGCAGTGTCCCACGGACTAGCGGGGACCTCTCCTACAATGAGCAGTTCTTC,CASSVPRTSGDLSYNEQFF
-,TRBJ1-6,TRBV7-8,TRBD1,TGTGCCAGCAGCTTTAGGAGACAGGGCCCTAATTCACCCCTCCACTTT,CASSFRRQGPNSPLHF
few,TRBJ1-1,TRBV5-5,-,TGTGCCAGCAGCTTGTTAGGGGGCACTGAAGCTTTCTTT,CASSLLGGTEAFF
-,TRBJ2-7,TRBV7-9,-,TGTGCCAGCAGCTCCAGGGGAAACTACGAGCAGTACTTC,CASSSRGNYEQYF